Sequencing of this TCR beta chain was carried out in a study of OX40 agonist ivuxolimab in advanced cancers. Study overall: Dosing consisted of intravenous ivuxolimab at 0.01 to 10 mg/kg every 2 weeks. Whole-study results and caveats: Some of the lowest clonal expansion was seen in partial responders at 0.1-3.0 mg/kg. CD8+ T cells were the subset that, on average, had more expanded clones than CD4+.

As regards this clone: As yet, its antigen is unknown.

TCRdb's table, derived via immunoSEQ multiplex PCR, lists solely in-frame clones and lacks some. Of fewer than 85,000 clones listed, around 87% were seen once; the top ten hold 6.2%. The receptor's source is an adult with an advanced solid tumor such as melanoma, head and neck, liver or kidney cancer. Material: CD4+ or CD8+ T cells sorted from blood, obtained in a trial of the OX40 agonist ivuxolimab.

CDR3 DNA sequence: TGCGCCAGCAGCCCAGGTTTAGCGGGGGGGACCGCACCCTCCTACGAGCAGTACTTC. This gives the protein CASSPGLAGGTAPSYEQYF. The chain recombines TRBV5-1 with TRBJ2-7, with 11 bases aligning to TRBD2. The junction had 15 bases not matched to a gene; V was cut back by 4 bases and J by 0 bases. CDR1 SGHRS and CDR2 YFSETQ come from the germline V gene. The CDR3 has 19 residues.